This T cell receptor beta chain was identified during a study of blood T cell repertoires in COVID-19. Overall study context: T cells, B-cell-depleted T cells, or PBMCs provided the cDNA or gDNA that served as material.

Authors' processing steps: Estimated nucleated cell counts came from reference gene primer amplification. The table came from immunoSEQ multiplex PCR; TCRdb's copy has only in-frame clones and leaves some out. V, J and clone size are taken as reported in that table, and D and trimming were inferred from the DNA itself. Among more than 65,000 clones listed, 79% were seen once. This clone occurred a few times. Germline-derived CDR1 and CDR2 are LGHDT and YNNKEL (reference sequence). The ends were cut back, 4 bases at V and 0 bases at J, with 13 bases in the middle. CDR3 length: 15 residues. This sequence was found in a man aged 55 to 69 with acute or convalescent COVID-19. This sequence joins TRBV3-1 (or the pseudogene TRBV3-2) and TRBJ2-7; a possible D gene is TRBD2 (6 bases). Sequencing was performed on peripheral blood. The CDR3 nucleotides read TGTGCCAGCAGCCGGGGACTCAGGAGCTCCTACGAGCAGTACTTC. Translating gives CASSRGLRSSYEQYF.